This entry lists 7 T cell receptor beta chains sequenced from one sample in a study of blood T cell repertoires in COVID-19. The protocol was immunoSEQ multiplex PCR, while the TCRdb copy is restricted to in-frame clones and leaves out a portion. The table lists about 370,000 clones, 85% to 90% of them singletons, with less than 2% in the top ten. The sample was PBMCs or T cells enriched from blood (not recorded which). Receptor source: a woman aged 25-40 years who had recovered from COVID-19.

Concerning this clone: The junction departs from germline at one end; a sequencing error may be responsible. The CDR3 region has the DNA TGTGCCAGCAGCGAAGACCCCATATCAGGGATGAACACTGAAGCTTTCTTT. Its translation: CASSEDPISGMNTEAFF. The gene calls are TRBV4-2 and TRBJ1-1, with a possible D match to TRBD1 (5 bases). There are 17 residues in the CDR3. Germline loops: CDR1 LGHNA, CDR2 YNFKEQ.

The rearrangement joins TRBV29-1 to TRBJ2-1; tentatively, D is TRBD1 or TRBD2 (6 bases each). The CDR3 totals 11 residues. Trimming cost V 6 bases and J 14 bases, with 17 bases left between them. Germline CDR1 and CDR2: SQVTM and ANQGSEA. The CDR3 spells CSVEQGLLEFF. CDR3 in DNA: TGCAGCGTCGAACAGGGACTTCTCGAGTTCTTC.

The chain recombines TRBV5-6 with TRBJ2-7, with D possibly TRBD2 on 5 matching bases. CDR1 is SGHDT and CDR2 is YYEEEE in the germline V gene. Trimming took off 2 bases at V and 6 bases at J, with 12 bases between the two ends. The CDR3 loop spans 13 amino acids. DNA of the CDR3: TGTGCCAGCAGCTTTATTTCCGGAGGCGAGCAGTACTTC. It translates to CASSFISGGEQYF.

The chain links TRBV6-5 to TRBJ1-1; D is perhaps TRBD1 (6 bases). CDR1 and CDR2 (germline): MNHEY, SVGAGI. The CDR3 covers 14 residues. V lost 6 bases and J 4 bases, leaving 15 bases between the germline ends. The CDR3 bases are TGTGCCAGCAGATCACAGGGTTCGGCCACTGAAGCTTTCTTT. Translating it yields CASRSQGSATEAFF.

This chain links TRBV25-1 with TRBJ1-2; D perhaps matches TRBD1 (6 bases). Germline loops: CDR1 MGHDK, CDR2 SYGVNS. Trimming shortened V by 5 bases and J by 7 bases, and 17 bases separated the two germline ends. The CDR3 is 14 amino acids. The CDR3 spells CASSKSVQGGGYTF. The DNA for the CDR3 is TGTGCCAGCAGTAAATCGGTACAGGGCGGTGGCTACACCTTC.

CDR3 in amino acids: CASSLGPENTIYF. The CDR3 DNA reads as TGTGCCAGCAGCTTGGGGCCAGAAAACACCATATATTTT. This chain links TRBV7-2 with TRBJ1-3, with D maybe TRBD1 (5 bases). The CDR3 has 13 residues. From germline, CDR1 is SGHTA and CDR2 FQGNSA. With 3 bases removed from V and 6 bases from J, the gap between germline ends came to 9 bases.

J is TRBJ2-7 and V is TRBV19; 12 bases match TRBD2. The germline V gene has CDR1 LNHDA and CDR2 SQIVND (reference sequence). This CDR3 contains 16 residues. Germline trimming cut 7 bases from V and 8 bases from J; bases unmatched to any gene: 15. The CDR3 DNA follows: TGTGCCAGTACCTCTAGCGGGAGGGCCTCCTACTCCCAGCAGTACTTC. Translating it yields CASTSSGRASYSQQYF. The full variable domain, completed using reference TRBV19 and TRBJ2-7, is DGGITQSPKYLFRKEGQNVTLSCEQNLNHDAMYWYRQDPGQGLRLIYYSQIVNDFQKGDIAEGYSVSREKKESFPLTVTSAQKNPTAFYLCASTSSGRASYSQQYFGPGTRLTVT.